One and the same sample provided the 9 T cell receptor beta chains below, sequenced in a study of shared clonotypes between healthy human individuals. This table comes from immunoSEQ multiplex PCR, and its TCRdb copy is limited to in-frame clones, with some not included. The table lists over 100,000 clones, around 65% of them singletons. Sequenced input: memory CD8+ T cells sorted from blood. Subset described: CD45RO+ cells pooled with CCR7-negative TemRA cells. The receptors stem from a woman in her 30s in good health.

The chain carries TRBV19 and TRBJ2-4; D possibly corresponds to TRBD2 (6 bases). Germline values: CDR1 LNHDA, CDR2 SQIVND (reference sequence). Trimming took off 3 bases at V and 2 bases at J, with 20 bases between the two ends. The CDR3 loop spans 18 amino acids. The CDR3 DNA reads TGTGCCAGTAGTATGCGGCGCGGCGGGAAGTGGACCAAAAACATTCAGTACTTC. As protein: CASSMRRGGKWTKNIQYF.

The V gene is TRBV7-2, the J gene TRBJ2-2; TRBD2 aligns across 10 bases. Germline loops: CDR1 SGHTA, CDR2 FQGNSA. The CDR3 loop spans 15 amino acids. V shed 2 bases and J 8 bases; nucleotides not matched to a gene: 5. The CDR3 coding sequence is TGTGCCAGCAGCTTATTGCTAGCGGGAGTTGGGGAGCTGTTTTTT. This sequence encodes CASSLLLAGVGELFF.

This chain links TRBV28 with TRBJ2-7; D perhaps matches TRBD2 (5 bases). V was clipped by 8 bases and J by 4 bases, with 18 bases between them. There are 14 residues in the CDR3. Germline V lookup: CDR1 MDHEN, CDR2 SYDVKM. The CDR3 sequence: CASGGPRAGYEQYF. CDR3 bases: TGTGCCAGCGGAGGACCCCGCGCCGGGTACGAGCAGTACTTC.

V usage is TRBV6-1 and J usage is TRBJ2-3; perhaps D is TRBD1 or TRBD2 (5 bases each). This CDR3 has 15 amino acids. Trimming stripped 0 bases from V and 6 bases from J, with 13 bases between. In germline, CDR1 is MNHNS, CDR2 SASEGT. The CDR3 DNA follows: TGTGCCAGCAGTGAAGCGCTTGGGGGAGCGGATACGCAGTATTTT. It yields the protein CASSEALGGADTQYF.

This sequence joins TRBV25-1 and TRBJ2-5; D is unresolved. The DNA end lines up better with TRBJ2-7; the J call may be wrong. The CDR3 length is 11 residues. CDR1 is MGHDK, CDR2 SYGVNS, per germline. The CDR3: CASSDAYEQYF. CDR3 nucleotide sequence: TGTGCCAGCAGTGATGCCTACGAGCAGTACTTC.

This clone came up a few times. The chain combines TRBV6-1 with TRBJ1-1; no definite D call. V lost 5 bases and J 3 bases, leaving 16 bases between the germline ends. CDR1 and CDR2 (germline): MNHNS, SASEGT. There are 15 residues in the CDR3. In DNA form, the CDR3 reads TGTGCCAGCAGTCCCCGGGCGTATTGGGACACTGAAGCTTTCTTT. This sequence encodes CASSPRAYWDTEAFF.

V and J are TRBV27 and TRBJ2-5; D is unresolved. Germline V gene sequence: CDR1 MNHEY, CDR2 SMNVEV (reference sequence). Trimming took off 0 bases at V and 4 bases at J, with 12 bases between the two ends. The CDR3 is 15 residues long. CDR3 nucleotides: TGTGCCAGCAGTTTATCTAGGTCTCTGGGAGAGACCCAGTACTTC. Residues: CASSLSRSLGETQYF.

Comments on this clone: This may be a read error: a much more frequent sequence differs by one nucleotide. The chain has TRBV4-1 and TRBJ2-7, with D unresolved. Germline V gene lookup returns CDR1 MGHRA and CDR2 YSYEKL. CDR3 size: 12 residues. The CDR3 nucleotides are TGTGCCAGCAGCTTAGGCGGATACGAGCAGTACTTC. Its protein product is CASSLGGYEQYF.

The V call is TRBV5-6, the J call TRBJ2-7; D unresolved. Per the germline V gene, CDR1 is SGHDT and CDR2 is YYEEEE. V was clipped by 7 bases and J by 0 bases, with 5 bases between them. The CDR3 has 11 amino acids. This CDR3 is CASSVSYEQYF. The DNA of the CDR3 is TGTGCCAGCTCGGTCTCCTACGAGCAGTACTTC.